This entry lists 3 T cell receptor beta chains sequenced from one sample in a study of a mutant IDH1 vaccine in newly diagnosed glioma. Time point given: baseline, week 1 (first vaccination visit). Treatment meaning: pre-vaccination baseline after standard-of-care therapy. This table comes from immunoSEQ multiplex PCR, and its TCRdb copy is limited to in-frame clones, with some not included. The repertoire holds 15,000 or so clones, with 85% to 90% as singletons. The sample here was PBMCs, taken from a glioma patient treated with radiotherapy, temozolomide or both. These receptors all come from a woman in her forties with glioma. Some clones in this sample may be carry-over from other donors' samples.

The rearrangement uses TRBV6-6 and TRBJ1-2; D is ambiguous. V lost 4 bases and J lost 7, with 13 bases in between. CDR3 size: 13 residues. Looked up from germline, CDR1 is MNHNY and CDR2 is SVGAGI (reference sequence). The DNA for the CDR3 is TGTGCCAGCAGTTTCTCTGCGGGATCTGGCTACACCTTC. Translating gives CASSFSAGSGYTF.

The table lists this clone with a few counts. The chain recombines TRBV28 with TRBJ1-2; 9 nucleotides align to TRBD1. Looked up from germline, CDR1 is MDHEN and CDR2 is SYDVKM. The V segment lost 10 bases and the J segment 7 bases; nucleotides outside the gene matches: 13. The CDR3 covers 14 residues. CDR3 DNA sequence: TGTGCCACCAACCCGAGGACAGGGGCCGGTGGCTACACCTTC. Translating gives CATNPRTGAGGYTF.

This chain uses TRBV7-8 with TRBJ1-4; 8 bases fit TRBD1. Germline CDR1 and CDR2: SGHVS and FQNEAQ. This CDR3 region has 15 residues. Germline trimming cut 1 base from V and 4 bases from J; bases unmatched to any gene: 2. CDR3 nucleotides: TGTGCCAGCAGCTTAGGGACAGGGTATAATGAAAAACTGTTTTTT. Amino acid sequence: CASSLGTGYNEKLFF. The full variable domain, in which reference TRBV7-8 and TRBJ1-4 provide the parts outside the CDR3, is GAGVSQSPRYKVAKRGQDVALRCDPISGHVSLFWYQQALGQGPEFLTYFQNEAQLDKSGLPSDRFFAERPEGSVSTLKIQRTQQEDSAVYLCASSLGTGYNEKLFFGSGTQLSVL.